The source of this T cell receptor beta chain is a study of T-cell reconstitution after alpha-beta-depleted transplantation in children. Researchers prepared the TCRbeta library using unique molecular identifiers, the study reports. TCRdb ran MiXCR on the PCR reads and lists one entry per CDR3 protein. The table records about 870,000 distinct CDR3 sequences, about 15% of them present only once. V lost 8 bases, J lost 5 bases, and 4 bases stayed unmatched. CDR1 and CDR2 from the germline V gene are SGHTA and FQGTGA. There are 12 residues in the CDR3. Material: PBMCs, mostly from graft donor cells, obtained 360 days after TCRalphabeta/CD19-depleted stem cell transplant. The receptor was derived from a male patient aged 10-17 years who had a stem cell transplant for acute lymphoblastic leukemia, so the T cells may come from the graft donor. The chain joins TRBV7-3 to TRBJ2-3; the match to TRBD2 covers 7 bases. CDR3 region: CASAGVEDTQYF. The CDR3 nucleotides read TGTGCCAGCGCGGGAGTGGAAGATACGCAGTATTTT. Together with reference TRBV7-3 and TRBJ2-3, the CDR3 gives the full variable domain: GAGVSQTPSNKVTEKGKYVELRCDPISGHTALYWYRQSLGQGPEFLIYFQGTGAADDSGLPNDRFFAVRPEGSVSTLKIQRTERGDSAVYLCASAGVEDTQYFGPGTRLTVL.